This T cell receptor (beta chain) emerged from a study of blood T cell repertoires in COVID-19. Clones were sequenced by immunoSEQ multiplex PCR, and TCRdb holds only the in-frame ones, with some missing. Among 350,000 to 500,000 clones listed, approximately 90% were seen once. The CDR3 has 16 residues. Germline-derived CDR1 and CDR2 are SEHNR and FQNEAQ (reference sequence). With V trimmed by 3 bases and J by 8 bases, 12 bases remained unmatched. Enrollees, about 18 to 95 years old, lived in about two dozen US areas. Material for sequencing was PBMCs or T cells enriched from blood (not recorded which). This sequence joins TRBV7-9 and TRBJ1-4; TRBD1 agrees at 7 bases. The TCR was taken from a woman under 30 who had been exposed to COVID-19. The DNA for the CDR3 is TGTGCCAGCAGCTTGACCGGGACAGTGGAGGGAGAAAAACTGTTTTTT. Its translation is CASSLTGTVEGEKLFF.